This entry lists 7 T cell receptor beta chains sequenced from one sample in a study of shared clonotypes between healthy human individuals. The protocol was immunoSEQ multiplex PCR, while the TCRdb copy is restricted to in-frame clones and leaves out a portion. The profile covers roughly 2,300,000 clones, with 85% to 95% appearing a single time and about 0.36% taken by the ten largest. Sequenced: naive CD4+ T cells from PBMCs. The subset here: CD45RA+ positively selected. The receptors were gathered from a man younger than 35 in good health. Some clones in this sample may be carry-over from other donors' samples.

The rearrangement links TRBV9 to TRBJ2-3; the D gene is possibly TRBD1 (5 bases). V was pared by 1 base and J by 4 bases, with 10 bases between. Germline CDR1 reads SGDLS; CDR2 reads YYNGEE. The CDR3 has 14 residues. The CDR3 DNA sequence: TGTGCCAGCAGCGTAATGGGGCATGCAGATACGCAGTATTTT. Translating it yields CASSVMGHADTQYF.

About this clone: Other nucleotide sequences in the sample specify the same CDR3. The V call is TRBV5-1, the J call TRBJ2-1; D may be TRBD1 (6 bases). The ends were cut back, 2 bases at V and 5 bases at J, with 14 bases in the middle. The CDR3 is made up of 15 amino acids. Germline CDR1 SGHRS, CDR2 YFSETQ. DNA for the CDR3: TGCGCCAGCAGCTTTTTGGCAGGGGCTAACAATGAGCAGTTCTTC. Translated: CASSFLAGANNEQFF. The full variable domain, its missing parts supplied by reference TRBV5-1 and TRBJ2-1, is KAGVTQTPRYLIKTRGQQVTLSCSPISGHRSVSWYQQTPGQGLQFLFEYFSETQRNKGNFPGRFSGRQFSNSRSEMNVSTLELGDSALYLCASSFLAGANNEQFFGPGTRLTVL.

A single count supports this clone. This chain connects TRBV28 to TRBJ2-1, with 12 bases aligning to TRBD2. This CDR3 is 16 amino acids long. J was trimmed by 7 bases and V by 5 bases; bases with no gene match: 9. Germline V CDR1 and CDR2: MDHEN, SYDVKM. The CDR3 sequence is CASSRRTSGNVNEQFF. DNA of the CDR3: TGTGCCAGCAGTCGGAGGACTAGCGGGAATGTAAATGAGCAGTTCTTC.

The chain joins TRBV5-1 to TRBJ2-1, with unresolved D. The germline V gene has CDR1 SGHRS and CDR2 YFSETQ. V was trimmed by 1 base and J by 2 bases, leaving 16 bases between them. The CDR3 is 17 amino acids. In nucleotides, the CDR3 is TGCGCCAGCAGCTTGAGTTCCGGCAGGCAAACCTACAATGAGCAGTTCTTC. The encoded protein is CASSLSSGRQTYNEQFF.

V is TRBV28 and J is TRBJ2-7; D is unclear. This CDR3 is built from 13 residues. V dropped 3 bases and J dropped 6 bases, with 12 bases sitting between them. Germline CDR1 and CDR2: MDHEN and SYDVKM. The CDR3 loop reads CASSLTVLVEQYF. CDR3 bases: TGTGCCAGCAGTTTGACCGTTTTAGTCGAGCAGTACTTC.

V usage is TRBV28 and J usage is TRBJ1-3; D remains ambiguous. Deletions cut 2 bases from V and 2 bases from J, with 7 bases between. This CDR3 spans 14 amino acids. Germline values: CDR1 MDHEN, CDR2 SYDVKM. In DNA form, the CDR3 reads TGTGCCAGCAGTTTACGGTACCCTGGAAACACCATATATTTT. Translating gives CASSLRYPGNTIYF.

The genes are TRBV28 and TRBJ1-2, with 8 positions matching TRBD1. The CDR3 runs to 14 residues. V lost 5 bases to trimming and J lost 4 bases; unmatched junction nucleotides: 6. The germline gives CDR1 MDHEN, CDR2 SYDVKM. Here the CDR3 reads CASSEVGQGYGYTF. For the CDR3, the DNA is TGTGCCAGCAGTGAAGTTGGACAGGGCTATGGCTACACCTTC.